This T cell receptor (beta chain) was identified in a study of blood T cell repertoires in COVID-19. The overall study: Samples taken during acute and convalescent COVID-19 were collected in the United States, Italy and Spain.

The study drew participants aged about 18 to 89 years from roughly 25 US areas. Cohort 3 recovered donors had two negative PCRs, clearance, or symptom resolution. Produced via immunoSEQ multiplex PCR; TCRdb's table is partial and in-frame only. This repertoire shows 300,000 to 400,000 clones, about 90% found once; its top ten account for 5%. The origin of this receptor is a man aged 25 to 40 who had recovered from COVID-19. The sequencing sample was made of PBMCs or T cells enriched from blood (not recorded which).

The CDR3 DNA follows: TGTGCCACCAGTGCGGGGACCCAGTACTTC. Its protein product is CATSAGTQYF. The chain employs TRBV24-1 and TRBJ2-5; no reliable D call. The CDR3 totals 10 residues. The germline V gene has CDR1 KGHDR and CDR2 SFDVKD. V was trimmed by 5 bases and J by 7 bases, leaving 4 bases between them.